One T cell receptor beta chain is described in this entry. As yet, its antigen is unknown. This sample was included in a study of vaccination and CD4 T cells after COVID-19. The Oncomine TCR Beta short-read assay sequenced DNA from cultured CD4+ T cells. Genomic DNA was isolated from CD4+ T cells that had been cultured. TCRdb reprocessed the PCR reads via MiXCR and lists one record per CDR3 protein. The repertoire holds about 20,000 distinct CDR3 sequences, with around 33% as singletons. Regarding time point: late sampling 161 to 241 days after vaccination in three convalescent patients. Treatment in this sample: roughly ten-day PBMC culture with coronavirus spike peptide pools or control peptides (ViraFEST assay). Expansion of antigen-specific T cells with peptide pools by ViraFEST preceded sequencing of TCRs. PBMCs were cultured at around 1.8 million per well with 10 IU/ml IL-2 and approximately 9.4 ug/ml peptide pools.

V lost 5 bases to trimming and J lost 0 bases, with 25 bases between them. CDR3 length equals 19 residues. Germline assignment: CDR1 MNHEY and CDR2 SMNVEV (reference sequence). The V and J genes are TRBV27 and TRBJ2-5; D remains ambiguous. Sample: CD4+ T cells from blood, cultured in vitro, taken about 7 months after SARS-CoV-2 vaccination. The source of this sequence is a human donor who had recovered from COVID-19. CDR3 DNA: TGTGCCAGCAGTGCCCGACGGGTTCGGGCTACCAGGCACCAAGAGACCCAGTACTTC. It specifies CASSARRVRATRHQETQYF.